What follows are 12 T cell receptor beta chains derived from one specimen sequenced in a study of blood T cell repertoires in COVID-19. The assay was immunoSEQ multiplex PCR, and TCRdb's table has in-frame clones only and misses some. The repertoire holds about 350,000 clones, with 87% as singletons. Sequences were obtained from PBMCs or T cells enriched from blood (not recorded which). These receptors were collected from a woman under 40 who had recovered from COVID-19.

This clone appeared a single time. The chain is built from TRBV3-1 (or the pseudogene TRBV3-2) and TRBJ1-5; weak D call: TRBD1 (6 bases). Germline CDR1 is LGHDT and CDR2 is YNNKEL (reference sequence). This CDR3 is built from 14 residues. Trimming cost V 3 bases and J 7 bases, with 13 bases left between them. CDR3 residues: CASSHRQAGQPQHF. The CDR3 nucleotides read TGTGCCAGCAGCCACCGACAGGCTGGGCAGCCCCAGCATTTT.

The chain is built from TRBV4-3 and TRBJ1-2, with D tentatively TRBD1 (5 bases). Between the trimmed V and J ends, which lost 4 bases and 7 bases, there was a span of 13 bases. The CDR3 covers 13 residues. Looked up from germline, CDR1 is LGHNA and CDR2 is YSLEER. DNA for the CDR3: TGCGCCAGCAGCCCTCGGCAGGGAGGTGGCTACACCTTC. Its protein product is CASSPRQGGGYTF.

V usage is TRBV30 and J usage is TRBJ2-1; 7 bases align to TRBD1. J lost 0 bases, V lost 4 bases, and 12 bases had no gene match. CDR3 length: 17 residues. The V gene's germline CDR1 is GTSNPN and CDR2 SVGIG (reference sequence). The CDR3 DNA follows: TGTGCCTGGAACCACCTAGACAGGGAAAGCTCCTACAATGAGCAGTTCTTC. Protein product: CAWNHLDRESSYNEQFF. The variable domain in full, with the rest retrieved from reference TRBV30 and TRBJ2-1, is SQTIHQWPATLVQPVGSPLSLECTVEGTSNPNLYWYRQAAGRGLQLLFYSVGIGQISSEVPQNLSASRPQDRQFILSSKKLLLSDSGFYLCAWNHLDRESSYNEQFFGPGTRLTVL.

The chain uses TRBV27 and TRBJ2-3; weak D call: TRBD2 (6 bases). Germline loops: CDR1 MNHEY, CDR2 SMNVEV (reference sequence). This CDR3 comprises 17 residues. The V end lost 0 bases, the J end lost 1 base, and 14 bases lay between the germline ends. DNA of the CDR3: TGTGCCAGCAGTTTATCGCGGGGACCCTCGGGCACAGATACGCAGTATTTT. Protein: CASSLSRGPSGTDTQYF.

The V and J genes are TRBV6-5 and TRBJ2-1; 10 positions match TRBD2. The CDR3 extends over 14 amino acids. Trimming at V came to 4 bases and at J to 4 bases, leaving 1 base not matched to a gene. CDR1 is MNHEY and CDR2 is SVGAGI in the germline V gene. CDR3 loop: CASSSSGGYNEQFF. CDR3 bases: TGTGCCAGCAGTTCTAGCGGGGGTTACAATGAGCAGTTCTTC.

The chain carries TRBV7-9 and TRBJ2-2, with 8 positions matching TRBD1. V was clipped by 1 base and J by 3 bases; unmatched bases: 1. Germline V CDR1 and CDR2: SEHNR, FQNEAQ (reference sequence). This CDR3 is built from 15 residues. The DNA for the CDR3 is TGTGCCAGCAGCTTAGGGACAGGGTACACCGGGGAGCTGTTTTTT. This translates into CASSLGTGYTGELFF. The whole variable domain, filled in from reference TRBV7-9 and TRBJ2-2, reads DTGVSQNPRHKITKRGQNVTFRCDPISEHNRLYWYRQTLGQGPEFLTYFQNEAQLEKSRLLSDRFSAERPKGSFSTLEIQRTEQGDSAMYLCASSLGTGYTGELFFGEGSRLTVL.

The chain recombines TRBV18 with TRBJ2-3, with 10 bases matching TRBD1. The junction had 9 bases not matched to a gene; V was cut back by 3 bases and J by 0 bases. The germline V gene encodes CDR1 KGHSH and CDR2 LQKENI. The CDR3 has 18 amino acids. CDR3 amino acids: CASSPSPPGQGSTDTQYF. CDR3 in DNA: TGTGCCAGCTCACCCTCCCCCCCGGGACAGGGGAGCACAGATACGCAGTATTTT.

This rearrangement joins TRBV7-6 to TRBJ2-3; D call uncertain. CDR1 and CDR2 (germline): SGHVS, FNYEAQ. Between the trimmed V and J ends, which lost 1 base and 0 bases, there was a span of 11 bases. The CDR3 is 16 amino acids. CDR3 protein: CASSLVAASSTDTQYF. Here the CDR3 DNA reads TGTGCCAGCAGCTTAGTAGCTGCATCTAGCACAGATACGCAGTATTTT.

The chain links TRBV5-1 to TRBJ2-7; 9 positions match TRBD1. V lost 3 bases, J lost 3 bases, and 7 bases stayed unmatched. Germline CDR1 SGHRS, CDR2 YFSETQ. This CDR3 region has 15 residues. The CDR3 bases are TGCGCCAGCAGCTCAAGTCCGGGACAGGGCTACGAGCAGTACTTC. Translating gives CASSSSPGQGYEQYF.

The chain employs TRBV7-2 and TRBJ1-5; D is ambiguous. Looked up from germline, CDR1 is SGHTA and CDR2 is FQGNSA. Trimming cost V 1 base and J 0 bases, with 10 bases left between them. The CDR3 covers 16 residues. This CDR3 reads CASSLESRYSNQPQHF. The CDR3 nucleotides read TGTGCCAGCAGCTTAGAAAGCAGGTATAGCAATCAGCCCCAGCATTTT.

The V gene is TRBV3-1 (or the pseudogene TRBV3-2), the J gene TRBJ1-1; D is possibly TRBD1 (5 bases). The CDR3 loop spans 16 amino acids. Germline CDR1 and CDR2: LGHDT and YNNKEL (reference sequence). The V and J ends lost 1 base and 2 bases respectively, with 14 bases between them. CDR3 in DNA: TGTGCCAGCAGCCAAGCATCGGGGGGTGTTAACACTGAAGCTTTCTTT. Translated: CASSQASGGVNTEAFF.

V usage is TRBV21-1 and J usage is TRBJ2-7; TRBD1 is taken as the D call from the table, unchecked against the DNA. TRBV21-1 is classified as a pseudogene. The CDR3 covers 13 residues. DNA for the CDR3: TGTGCCAGCAGCGGCGAGAGGACAGGGCGAGGGTACTTC. It specifies CASSGERTGRGYF.